This T cell receptor beta chain was documented in a study of early stage breast cancer tumors. TCRdb keeps only in-frame clones here, not all; method: immunoSEQ multiplex PCR. In the table there are more than 65,000 clones, 65% to 85% of which are singletons. The CDR3 is 15 residues long. This clonotype was obtained from a middle-aged person with breast cancer. V is TRBV21-1 and J is TRBJ2-1; the table's D call, TRBD2, was not checked against the DNA. TRBV21-1 is deemed a pseudogene. The material sequenced was blood. This chain's CDR3 is CASTAGGPFYNEQFF. The DNA of the CDR3 is TGTGCCAGCACAGCGGGAGGCCCGTTCTACAATGAGCAGTTCTTC.